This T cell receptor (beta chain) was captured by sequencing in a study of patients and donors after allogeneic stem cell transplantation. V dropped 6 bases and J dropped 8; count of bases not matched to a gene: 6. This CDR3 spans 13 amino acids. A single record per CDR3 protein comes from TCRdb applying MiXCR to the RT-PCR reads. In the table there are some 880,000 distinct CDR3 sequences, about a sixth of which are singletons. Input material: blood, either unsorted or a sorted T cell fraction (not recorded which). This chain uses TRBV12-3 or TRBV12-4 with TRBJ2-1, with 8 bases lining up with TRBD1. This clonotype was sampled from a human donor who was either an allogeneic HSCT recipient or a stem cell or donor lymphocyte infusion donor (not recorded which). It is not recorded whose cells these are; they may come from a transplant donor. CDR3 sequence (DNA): TGTGCCAGCAGAAATACAGGGGGACATGAGCAGTTCTTC. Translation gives CASRNTGGHEQFF.